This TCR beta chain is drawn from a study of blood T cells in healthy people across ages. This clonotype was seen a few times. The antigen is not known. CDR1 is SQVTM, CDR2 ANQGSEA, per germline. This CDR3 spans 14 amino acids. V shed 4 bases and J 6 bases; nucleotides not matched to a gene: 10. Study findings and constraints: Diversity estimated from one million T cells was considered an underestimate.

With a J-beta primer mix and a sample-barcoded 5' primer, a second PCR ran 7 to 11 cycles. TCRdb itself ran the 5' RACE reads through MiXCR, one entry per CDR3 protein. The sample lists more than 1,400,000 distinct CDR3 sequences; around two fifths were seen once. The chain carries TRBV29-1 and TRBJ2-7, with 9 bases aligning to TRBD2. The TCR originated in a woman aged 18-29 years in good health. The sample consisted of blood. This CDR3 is CSVVGGGRAAEQYF. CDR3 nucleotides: TGCAGCGTTGTGGGGGGCGGGAGGGCCGCCGAGCAGTACTTC.